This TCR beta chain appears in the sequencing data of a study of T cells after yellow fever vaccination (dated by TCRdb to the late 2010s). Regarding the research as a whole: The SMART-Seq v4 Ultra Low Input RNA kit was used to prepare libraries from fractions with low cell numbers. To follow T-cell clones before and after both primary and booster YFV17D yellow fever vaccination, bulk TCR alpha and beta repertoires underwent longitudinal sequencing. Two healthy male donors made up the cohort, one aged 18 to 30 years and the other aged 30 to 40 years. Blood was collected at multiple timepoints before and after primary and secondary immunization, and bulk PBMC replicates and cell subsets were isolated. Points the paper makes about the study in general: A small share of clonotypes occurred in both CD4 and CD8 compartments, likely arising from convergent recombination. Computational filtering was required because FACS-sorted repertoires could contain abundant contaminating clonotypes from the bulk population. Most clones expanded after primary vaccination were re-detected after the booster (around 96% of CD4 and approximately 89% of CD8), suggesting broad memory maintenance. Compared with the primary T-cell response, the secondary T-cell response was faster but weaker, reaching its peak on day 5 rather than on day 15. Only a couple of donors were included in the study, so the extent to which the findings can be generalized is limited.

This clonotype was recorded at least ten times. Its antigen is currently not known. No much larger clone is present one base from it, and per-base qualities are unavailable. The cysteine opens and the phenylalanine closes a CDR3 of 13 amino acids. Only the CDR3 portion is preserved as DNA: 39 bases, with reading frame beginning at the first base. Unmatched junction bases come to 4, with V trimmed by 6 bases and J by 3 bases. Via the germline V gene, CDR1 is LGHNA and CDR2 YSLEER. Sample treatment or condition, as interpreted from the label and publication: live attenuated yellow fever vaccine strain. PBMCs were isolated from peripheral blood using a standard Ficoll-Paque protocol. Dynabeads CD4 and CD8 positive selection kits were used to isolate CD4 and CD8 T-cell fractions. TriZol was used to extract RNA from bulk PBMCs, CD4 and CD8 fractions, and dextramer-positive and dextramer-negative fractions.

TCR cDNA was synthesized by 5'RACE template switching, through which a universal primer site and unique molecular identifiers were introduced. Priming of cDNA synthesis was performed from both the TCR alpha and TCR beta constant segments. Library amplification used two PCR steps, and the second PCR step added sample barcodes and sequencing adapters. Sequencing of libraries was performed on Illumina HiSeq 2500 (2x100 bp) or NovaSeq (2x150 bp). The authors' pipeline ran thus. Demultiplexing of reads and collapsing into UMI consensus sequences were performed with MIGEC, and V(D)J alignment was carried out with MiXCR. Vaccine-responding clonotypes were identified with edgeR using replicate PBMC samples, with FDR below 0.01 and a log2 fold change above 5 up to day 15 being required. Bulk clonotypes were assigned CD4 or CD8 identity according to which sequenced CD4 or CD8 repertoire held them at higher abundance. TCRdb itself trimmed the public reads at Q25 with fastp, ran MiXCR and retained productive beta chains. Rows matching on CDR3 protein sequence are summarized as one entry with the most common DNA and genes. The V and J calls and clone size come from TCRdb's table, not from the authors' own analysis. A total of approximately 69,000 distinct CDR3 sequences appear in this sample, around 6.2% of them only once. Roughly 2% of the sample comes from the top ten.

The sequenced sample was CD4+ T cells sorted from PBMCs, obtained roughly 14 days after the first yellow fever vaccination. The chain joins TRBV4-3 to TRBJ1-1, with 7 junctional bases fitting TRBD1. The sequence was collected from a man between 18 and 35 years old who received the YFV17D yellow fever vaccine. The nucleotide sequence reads TGCGCCAGCAGGAGACAGGGAGACACTGAAGCTTTCTTT. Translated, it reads CASRRQGDTEAFF.